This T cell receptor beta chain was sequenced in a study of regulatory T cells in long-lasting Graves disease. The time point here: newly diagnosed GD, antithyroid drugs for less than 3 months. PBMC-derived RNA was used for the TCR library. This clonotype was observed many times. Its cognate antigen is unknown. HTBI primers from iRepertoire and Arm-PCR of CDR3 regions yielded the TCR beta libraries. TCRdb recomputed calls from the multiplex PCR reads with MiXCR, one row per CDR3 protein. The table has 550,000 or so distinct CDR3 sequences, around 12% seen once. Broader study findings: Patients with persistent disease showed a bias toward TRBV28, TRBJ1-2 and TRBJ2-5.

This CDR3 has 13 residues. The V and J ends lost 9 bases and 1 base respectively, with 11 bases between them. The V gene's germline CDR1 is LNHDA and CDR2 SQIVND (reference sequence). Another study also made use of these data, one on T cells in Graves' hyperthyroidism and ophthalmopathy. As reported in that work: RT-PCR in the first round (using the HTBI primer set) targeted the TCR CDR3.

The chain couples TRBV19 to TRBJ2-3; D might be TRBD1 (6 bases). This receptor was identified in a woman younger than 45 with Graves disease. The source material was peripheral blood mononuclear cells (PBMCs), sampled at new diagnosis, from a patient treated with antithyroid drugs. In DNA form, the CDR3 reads TGTGCCAGCAGGGGCAGGGGCACAGATACGCAGTATTTT. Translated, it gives CASRGRGTDTQYF.